What follows is one T cell receptor (beta chain) and its context. The V gene lost 2 bases and the J gene lost 2 bases, with 10 bases spanning the gap. Germline CDR1 MDHEN, CDR2 SYDVKM. The CDR3 runs 15 residues. Original data processing: Amplification with reference gene primers provided the estimates of nucleated cell counts. TCRdb's table, derived via immunoSEQ multiplex PCR, lists solely in-frame clones and lacks some. For V, J and clone size, that table is used; D and trimming come from the DNA. The table includes some 190,000 clones, 70% to 90% detected once. The data stem from a study of blood T cell repertoires in COVID-19. Study overall: Acute-phase and convalescent COVID-19 samples originated in the United States, Italy and Spain. The cDNA or gDNA used as material had been derived from T cells, B-cell-depleted T cells, or PBMCs.

The TCR comes from a man aged 18 to 29 with active or convalescent COVID-19. The rearrangement links TRBV28 to TRBJ1-5; weak D call: TRBD1 (6 bases). Specimen: peripheral blood. As DNA, the CDR3 is TGTGCCAGCAGTTTACAGGGGATGGGCAATCAGCCCCAGCATTTT. This codes for CASSLQGMGNQPQHF.